This T cell receptor beta chain appears in the sequencing data of a study of identical twins. Findings of the study overall: Insertion counts were lower in abundant cord blood beta clonotypes, a trend that memory repertoires did not show.

A universal primer site was added by template switching, and unique molecular identifiers were carried by the cDNA. TCRdb fed the 5' RACE reads into MiXCR, producing one record per CDR3 protein. The table shows roughly 720,000 distinct CDR3 sequences, with 15% to 20% occurring only once. Note on this clonotype: Its antigen is undetermined.

V was clipped by 6 bases and J by 6 bases; unmatched bases: 10. This CDR3 has 15 amino acids. CDR1 is SGHTA, CDR2 FQGNSA, per germline. This same sample was also taken into another study, of T cells expressing NK-cell markers.

Sequenced sample: PBMCs. The source is a woman in her late teens or twenties in good health. This chain connects TRBV7-2 to TRBJ2-7, with 11 bases fitting TRBD2. The CDR3 sequence: CASSSTLAGVGEQYF. The DNA of the CDR3 is TGTGCCAGCAGTTCTACACTAGCGGGAGTAGGCGAGCAGTACTTC.